Below, one T cell receptor (beta chain) is given with its context. Naive CD8 populations comprised CD45RO-negative cells positively selected for CCR7, excluding terminally differentiated effector memory CD45RA+ cells. The sample is drawn from a study of shared clonotypes between healthy human individuals. Sequencing used immunoSEQ multiplex PCR; TCRdb keeps in-frame clones, though not all of them. This sample has some 2,100,000 clones, with around 93% found just once. Germline CDR1 and CDR2: MNHEY and SMNVEV (reference sequence). The V and J ends lost 5 bases and 1 base, in that order; junction bases with no gene match: 9. This CDR3 contains 16 residues.

This TCR came from a young man in good health. Some clones in this sample may be carry-over from other donors' samples. The source material was naive CD8+ T cells from PBMCs. V gene TRBV27 combines with J gene TRBJ1-2; TRBD1 matches at 8 bases. The CDR3 nucleotides read TGTGCCAGCAGTCAAACAGGGGGGGGCCTTAACTATGGCTACACCTTC. The encoded protein is CASSQTGGGLNYGYTF.